The clone carrying this T cell receptor (beta chain) was seen repeatedly, ten times or more. Antigen specificity is unknown. This entry comes from a study of T cells in Graves' hyperthyroidism and ophthalmopathy. Points from the study as a whole: Before onset, ophthalmopathy was predicted by the model a median roughly 6.8 months earlier.

10 ml of fresh peripheral blood supplied the PBMCs. This CDR3 has 15 amino acids. Germline lookup yields CDR1 KGHSH and CDR2 LQKENI. V was trimmed by 0 bases and J by 2 bases, leaving 10 bases between them. RNA transcripts served as the template for amplifying TCR beta CDR3 regions. With the HTBI primer set, the TCR CDR3 went through a first round of RT-PCR. TCRdb reprocessed the multiplex PCR reads with MiXCR, giving one entry per CDR3 protein. The sample contains 540,000 or so distinct CDR3 sequences, 15% to 18% of which appear only once. Sequencing used blood. This chain links TRBV18 with TRBJ2-5, with D possibly matching TRBD1 (6 bases). The sequence was obtained from a woman aged 25 to 39 with Graves' hyperthyroidism. DNA for the CDR3: TGTGCCAGCTCACCACCGACAGGAGAACAAGAGACCCAGTACTTC. Protein sequence: CASSPPTGEQETQYF.